The clone carrying this TCR beta chain has just a few counts. Its antigen is still unknown. The source of the sample is a study of T-cell reconstitution after alpha-beta-depleted transplantation in children. Study-level results: Several hundred graft clones that had expanded were reportedly the source of alpha-beta T cells about two months after transplant.

Germline V gives CDR1 SGHTA, CDR2 FQGNSA. The CDR3 sequence is 16 residues long. Trimming removed 3 bases at V and 6 bases at J, with 18 bases between. It was with unique molecular identifiers that the TCRbeta library was prepared. MiXCR, run by TCRdb on the PCR reads, gives a single entry per CDR3 protein. Among 500,000 to 750,000 distinct CDR3 sequences, 20% to 30% were seen once, and the ten largest hold approximately 33%. Material: PBMCs, obtained before TCRalphabeta/CD19-depleted stem cell transplant. This chain connects TRBV7-2 to TRBJ2-1; a weak D match, TRBD2 (6 bases). This clonotype originated in a boy under three years old with Wiskott-Aldrich syndrome, due to receive a stem cell transplant. DNA of the CDR3: TGTGCCAGCAGCTTCGCGGCACGGGGGACTTTCAATGAGCAGTTCTTC. It translates to CASSFAARGTFNEQFF.